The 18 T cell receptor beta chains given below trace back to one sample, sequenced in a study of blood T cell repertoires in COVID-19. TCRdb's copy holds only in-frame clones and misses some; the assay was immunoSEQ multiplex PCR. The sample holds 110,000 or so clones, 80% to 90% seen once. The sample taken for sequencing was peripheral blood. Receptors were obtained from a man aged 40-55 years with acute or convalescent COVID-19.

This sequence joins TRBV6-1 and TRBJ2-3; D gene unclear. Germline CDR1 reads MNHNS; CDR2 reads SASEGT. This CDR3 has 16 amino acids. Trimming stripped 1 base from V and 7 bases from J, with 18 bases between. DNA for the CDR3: TGTGCCAGCAGTGAAGTCCCTCCCCAAACGCCTAATACGCAGTATTTT. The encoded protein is CASSEVPPQTPNTQYF.

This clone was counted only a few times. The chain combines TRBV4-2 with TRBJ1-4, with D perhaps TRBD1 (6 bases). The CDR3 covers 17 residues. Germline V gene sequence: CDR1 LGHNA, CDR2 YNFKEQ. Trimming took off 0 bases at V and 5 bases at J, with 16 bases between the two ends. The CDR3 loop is CASSQDTARGGNEKLFF. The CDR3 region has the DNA TGTGCCAGCAGCCAAGATACAGCCAGGGGCGGGAATGAAAAACTGTTTTTT.

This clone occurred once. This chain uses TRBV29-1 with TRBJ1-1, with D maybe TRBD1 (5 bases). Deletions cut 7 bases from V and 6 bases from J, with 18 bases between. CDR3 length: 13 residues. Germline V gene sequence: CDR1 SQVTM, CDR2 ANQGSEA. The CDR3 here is CSGGTEVYAEAFF. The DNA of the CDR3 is TGCAGCGGCGGGACGGAGGTTTACGCTGAAGCTTTCTTT.

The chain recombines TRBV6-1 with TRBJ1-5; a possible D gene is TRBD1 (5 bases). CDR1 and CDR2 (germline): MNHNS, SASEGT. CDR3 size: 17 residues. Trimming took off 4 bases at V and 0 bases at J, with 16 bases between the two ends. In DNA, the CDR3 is TGTGCCAGCAGTGGCTTGCGCCAGGGATATAGCAATCAGCCCCAGCATTTT. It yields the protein CASSGLRQGYSNQPQHF.

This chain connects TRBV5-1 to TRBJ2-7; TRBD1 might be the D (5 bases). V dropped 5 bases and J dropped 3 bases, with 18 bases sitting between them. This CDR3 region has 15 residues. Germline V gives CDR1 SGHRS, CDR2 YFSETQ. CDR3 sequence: CASRIELGQGYEQYF. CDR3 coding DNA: TGCGCCAGCAGGATCGAGTTAGGCCAGGGCTACGAGCAGTACTTC.

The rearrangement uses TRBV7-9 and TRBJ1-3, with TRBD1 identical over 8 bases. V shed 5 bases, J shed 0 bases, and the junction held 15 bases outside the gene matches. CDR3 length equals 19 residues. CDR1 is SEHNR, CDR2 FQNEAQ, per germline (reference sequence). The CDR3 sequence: CASSAPGGDLVSSGNTIYF. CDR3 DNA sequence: TGTGCCAGCAGCGCCCCAGGGGGCGACCTTGTAAGCTCTGGAAACACCATATATTTT.

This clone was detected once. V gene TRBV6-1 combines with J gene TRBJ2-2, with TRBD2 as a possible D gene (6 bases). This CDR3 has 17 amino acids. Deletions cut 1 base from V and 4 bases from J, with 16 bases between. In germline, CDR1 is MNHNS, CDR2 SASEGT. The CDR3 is CASSEGLYGGGTGELFF. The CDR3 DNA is TGTGCCAGCAGTGAAGGGCTTTACGGGGGAGGCACCGGGGAGCTGTTTTTT.

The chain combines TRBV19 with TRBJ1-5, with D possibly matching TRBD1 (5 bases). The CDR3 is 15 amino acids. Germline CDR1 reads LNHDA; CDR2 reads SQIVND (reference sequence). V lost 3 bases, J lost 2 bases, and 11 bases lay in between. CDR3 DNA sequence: TGTGCCAGTAGTATGGCCGGGGGTGGCAATCAGCCCCAGCATTTT. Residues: CASSMAGGGNQPQHF. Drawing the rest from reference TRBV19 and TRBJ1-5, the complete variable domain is DGGITQSPKYLFRKEGQNVTLSCEQNLNHDAMYWYRQDPGQGLRLIYYSQIVNDFQKGDIAEGYSVSREKKESFPLTVTSAQKNPTAFYLCASSMAGGGNQPQHFGDGTRLSIL.

CDR3: CASSLASGGTDTQYF. The CDR3 region has the DNA TGTGCCAGCAGCTTAGCTAGCGGGGGCACAGATACGCAGTATTTT. The chain recombines TRBV13 with TRBJ2-3; the match to TRBD2 covers 9 bases. Germline CDR1 and CDR2: PRHDT and FYEKMQ (reference sequence). V gave up 1 base and J gave up 1 base; unmatched junction bases: 0. The CDR3 has 15 amino acids.

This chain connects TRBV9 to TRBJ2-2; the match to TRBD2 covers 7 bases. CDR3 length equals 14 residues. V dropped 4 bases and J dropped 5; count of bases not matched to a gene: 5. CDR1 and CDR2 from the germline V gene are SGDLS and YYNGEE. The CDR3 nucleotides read TGTGCCAGCAGCCCCCGAGCGGGGACCGGGGAGCTGTTTTTT. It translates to CASSPRAGTGELFF.

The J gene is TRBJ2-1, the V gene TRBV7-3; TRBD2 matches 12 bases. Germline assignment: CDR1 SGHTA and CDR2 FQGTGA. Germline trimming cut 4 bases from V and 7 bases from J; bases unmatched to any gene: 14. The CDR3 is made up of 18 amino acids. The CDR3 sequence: CASSSRHKTSGGKNEQFF. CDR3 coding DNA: TGTGCCAGCAGCTCCCGTCACAAAACTAGCGGGGGGAAAAATGAGCAGTTCTTC.

CDR3 sequence reads: CASSSGQGYEQYF. The CDR3 DNA is TGTGCCAGCAGCAGTGGACAGGGATACGAGCAGTACTTC. The chain has TRBV3-1 (or the pseudogene TRBV3-2) and TRBJ2-7; 8 nucleotides line up with TRBD1. The V gene's germline CDR1 is LGHDT and CDR2 YNNKEL (reference sequence). Trimming removed 5 bases from V and 4 bases from J; junction bases left unmatched: 4. CDR3 length: 13 amino acids.

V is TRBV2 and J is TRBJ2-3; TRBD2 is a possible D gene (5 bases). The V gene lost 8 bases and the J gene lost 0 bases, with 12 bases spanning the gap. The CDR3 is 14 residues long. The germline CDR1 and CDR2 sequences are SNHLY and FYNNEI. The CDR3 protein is CASGSRASTDTQYF. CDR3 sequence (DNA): TGTGCCAGCGGGAGTAGGGCTAGCACAGATACGCAGTATTTT.

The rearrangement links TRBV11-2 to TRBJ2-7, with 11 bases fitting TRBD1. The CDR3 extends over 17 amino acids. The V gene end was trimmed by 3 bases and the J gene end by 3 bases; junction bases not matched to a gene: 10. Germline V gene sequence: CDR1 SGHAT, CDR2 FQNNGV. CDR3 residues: CASSFLSPDRGLYEQYF. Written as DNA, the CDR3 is TGTGCCAGCAGCTTCCTCTCCCCGGACAGGGGGCTCTACGAGCAGTACTTC.

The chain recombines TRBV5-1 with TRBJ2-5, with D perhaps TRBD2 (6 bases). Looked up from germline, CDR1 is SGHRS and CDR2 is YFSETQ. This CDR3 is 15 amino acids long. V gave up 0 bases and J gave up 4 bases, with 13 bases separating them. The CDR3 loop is CASSLGAGTGETQYF. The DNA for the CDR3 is TGCGCCAGCAGCTTGGGGGCGGGGACTGGAGAGACCCAGTACTTC.

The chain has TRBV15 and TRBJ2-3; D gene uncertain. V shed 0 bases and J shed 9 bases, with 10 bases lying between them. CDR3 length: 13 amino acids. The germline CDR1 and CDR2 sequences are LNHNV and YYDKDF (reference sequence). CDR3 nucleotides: TGTGCCACCAGCAGAGATGTGGGCAACACGCAGTATTTT. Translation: CATSRDVGNTQYF.

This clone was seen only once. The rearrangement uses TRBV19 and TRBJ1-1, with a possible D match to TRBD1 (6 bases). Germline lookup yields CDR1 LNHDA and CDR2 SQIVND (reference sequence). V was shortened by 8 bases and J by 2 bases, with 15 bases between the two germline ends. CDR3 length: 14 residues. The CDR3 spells CASSRGGINTEAFF. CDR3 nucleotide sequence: TGTGCCAGTTCTAGGGGGGGGATCAACACTGAAGCTTTCTTT. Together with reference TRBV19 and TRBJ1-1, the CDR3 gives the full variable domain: DGGITQSPKYLFRKEGQNVTLSCEQNLNHDAMYWYRQDPGQGLRLIYYSQIVNDFQKGDIAEGYSVSREKKESFPLTVTSAQKNPTAFYLCASSRGGINTEAFFGQGTRLTVV.

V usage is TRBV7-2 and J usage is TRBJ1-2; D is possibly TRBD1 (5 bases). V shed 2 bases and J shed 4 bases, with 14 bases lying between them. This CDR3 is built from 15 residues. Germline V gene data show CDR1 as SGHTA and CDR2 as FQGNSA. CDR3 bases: TGTGCCAGCAGCTTATTTTGGCAGGGTGGCTATGGCTACACCTTC. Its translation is CASSLFWQGGYGYTF. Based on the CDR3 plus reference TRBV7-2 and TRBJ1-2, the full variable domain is GAGVSQSPSNKVTEKGKDVELRCDPISGHTALYWYRQSLGQGLEFLIYFQGNSAPDKSGLPSDRFSAERTGGSVSTLTIQRTQQEDSAVYLCASSLFWQGGYGYTFGSGTRLTVV.